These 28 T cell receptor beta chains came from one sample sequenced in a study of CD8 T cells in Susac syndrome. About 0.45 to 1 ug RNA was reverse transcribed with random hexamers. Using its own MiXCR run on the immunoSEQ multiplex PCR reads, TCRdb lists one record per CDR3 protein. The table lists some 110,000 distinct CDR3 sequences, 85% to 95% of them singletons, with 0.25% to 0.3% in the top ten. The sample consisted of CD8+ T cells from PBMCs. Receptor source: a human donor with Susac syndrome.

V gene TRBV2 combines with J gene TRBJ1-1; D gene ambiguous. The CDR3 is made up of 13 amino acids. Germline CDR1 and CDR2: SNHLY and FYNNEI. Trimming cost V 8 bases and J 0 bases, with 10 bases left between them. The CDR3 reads CASLWTVNTEAFF. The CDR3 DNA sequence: TGTGCCAGCCTCTGGACGGTGAACACTGAAGCTTTCTTT.

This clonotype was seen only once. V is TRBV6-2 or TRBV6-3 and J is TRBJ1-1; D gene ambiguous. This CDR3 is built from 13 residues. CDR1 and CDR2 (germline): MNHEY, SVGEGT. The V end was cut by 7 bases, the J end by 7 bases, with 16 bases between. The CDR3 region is CASNGGVHYEAFF. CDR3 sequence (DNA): TGTGCCAGCAACGGCGGGGTACACTATGAAGCTTTCTTT.

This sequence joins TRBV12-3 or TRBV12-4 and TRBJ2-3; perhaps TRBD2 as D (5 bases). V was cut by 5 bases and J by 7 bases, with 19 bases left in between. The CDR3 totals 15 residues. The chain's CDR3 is CASSPSGLDSHTQYF. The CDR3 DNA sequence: TGTGCCAGCAGTCCGTCTGGACTGGATAGTCATACGCAGTATTTT.

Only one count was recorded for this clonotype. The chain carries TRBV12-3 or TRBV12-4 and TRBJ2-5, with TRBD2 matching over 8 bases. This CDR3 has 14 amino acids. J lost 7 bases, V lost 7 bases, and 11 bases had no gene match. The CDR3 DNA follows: TGTGCCAGCACCAAGGGACTAGTTGGAGTGACCCAGTACTTC. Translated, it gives CASTKGLVGVTQYF.

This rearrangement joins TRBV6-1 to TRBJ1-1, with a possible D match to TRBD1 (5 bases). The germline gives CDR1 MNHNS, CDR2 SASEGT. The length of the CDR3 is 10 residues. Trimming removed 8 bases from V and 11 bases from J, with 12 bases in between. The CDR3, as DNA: TGTGCCAGCTGGGGTGGGGGGGCTTTCTTT. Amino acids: CASWGGGAFF.

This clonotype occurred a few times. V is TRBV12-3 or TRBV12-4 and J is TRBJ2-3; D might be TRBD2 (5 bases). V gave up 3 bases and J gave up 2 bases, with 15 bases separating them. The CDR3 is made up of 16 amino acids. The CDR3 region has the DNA TGTGCCAGCAGTTTGGAACGAGGGCGACACACAGATACGCAGTATTTT. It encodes CASSLERGRHTDTQYF.

DNA of the CDR3: TGTGCCAGCAGCCAGGACTGGGGACAAGCTTTCTTT. This sequence encodes CASSQDWGQAFF. The chain recombines TRBV7-9 with TRBJ1-1; TRBD1 might be the D (5 bases). From germline, CDR1 is SEHNR and CDR2 FQNEAQ (reference sequence). The CDR3 is 12 amino acids. Trimming cost V 5 bases and J 9 bases, with 13 bases left between them. The variable domain in full, completed from reference TRBV7-9 and TRBJ1-1, reads DTGVSQNPRHKITKRGQNVTFRCDPISEHNRLYWYRQTLGQGPEFLTYFQNEAQLEKSRLLSDRFSAERPKGSFSTLEIQRTEQGDSAMYLCASSQDWGQAFFGQGTRLTVV.

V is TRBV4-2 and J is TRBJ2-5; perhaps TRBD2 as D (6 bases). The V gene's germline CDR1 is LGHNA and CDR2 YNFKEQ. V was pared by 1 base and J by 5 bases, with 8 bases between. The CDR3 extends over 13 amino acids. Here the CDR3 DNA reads TGTGCCAGCAGCCAAGGTGGAGGGGAGACCCAGTACTTC. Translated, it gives CASSQGGGETQYF.

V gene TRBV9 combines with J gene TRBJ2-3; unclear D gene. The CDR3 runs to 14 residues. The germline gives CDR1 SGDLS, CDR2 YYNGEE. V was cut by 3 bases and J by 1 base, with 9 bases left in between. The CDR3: CASSASAGTDTQYF. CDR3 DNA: TGTGCCAGCAGCGCATCGGCGGGCACAGATACGCAGTATTTT.

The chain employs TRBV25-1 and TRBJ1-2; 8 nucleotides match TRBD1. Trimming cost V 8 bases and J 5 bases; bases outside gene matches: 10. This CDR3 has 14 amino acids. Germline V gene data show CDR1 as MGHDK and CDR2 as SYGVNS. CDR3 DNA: TGTGCCAGCGTACCCGGGACAGGCGTTTATGGCTACACCTTC. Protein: CASVPGTGVYGYTF.

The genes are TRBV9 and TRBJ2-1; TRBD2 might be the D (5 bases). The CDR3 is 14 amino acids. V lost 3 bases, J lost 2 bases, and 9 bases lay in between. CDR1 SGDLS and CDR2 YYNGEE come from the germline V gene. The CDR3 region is CASSESGPYNEQFF. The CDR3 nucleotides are TGTGCCAGCAGCGAAAGCGGCCCCTACAATGAGCAGTTCTTC.

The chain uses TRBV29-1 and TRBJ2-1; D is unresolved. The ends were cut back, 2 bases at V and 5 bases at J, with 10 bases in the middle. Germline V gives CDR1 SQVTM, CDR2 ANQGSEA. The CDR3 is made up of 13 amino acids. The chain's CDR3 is CSVELVTDNEQFF. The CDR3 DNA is TGCAGCGTTGAACTAGTAACAGACAATGAGCAGTTCTTC.

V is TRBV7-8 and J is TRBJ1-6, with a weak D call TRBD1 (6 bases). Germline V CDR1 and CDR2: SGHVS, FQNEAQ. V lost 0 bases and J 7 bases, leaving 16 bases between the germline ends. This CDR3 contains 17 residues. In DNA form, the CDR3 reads TGTGCCAGCAGCTTAGCGGGCCCACAGGGAGGGAATTCACCCCTCCACTTT. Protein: CASSLAGPQGGNSPLHF.

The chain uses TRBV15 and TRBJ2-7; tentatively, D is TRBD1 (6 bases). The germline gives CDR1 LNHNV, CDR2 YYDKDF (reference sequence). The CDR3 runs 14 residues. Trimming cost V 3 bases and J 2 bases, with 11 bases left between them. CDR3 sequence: CATSSGQGPYEQYF. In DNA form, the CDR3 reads TGTGCCACCAGCAGCGGGCAGGGGCCCTACGAGCAGTACTTC.

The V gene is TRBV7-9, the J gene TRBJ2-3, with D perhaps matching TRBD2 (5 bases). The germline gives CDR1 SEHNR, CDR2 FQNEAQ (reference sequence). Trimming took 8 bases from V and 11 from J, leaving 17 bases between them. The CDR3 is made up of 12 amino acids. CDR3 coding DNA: TGTGCCAGCCGCCCTGGTGGGGAGAAGCAGTATTTT. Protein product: CASRPGGEKQYF.

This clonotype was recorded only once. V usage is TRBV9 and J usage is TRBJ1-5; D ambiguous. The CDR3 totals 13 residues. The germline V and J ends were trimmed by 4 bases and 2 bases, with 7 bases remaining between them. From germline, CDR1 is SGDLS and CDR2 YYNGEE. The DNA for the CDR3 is TGTGCCAGCAGCTACGAGGGCAATCAGCCCCAGCATTTT. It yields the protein CASSYEGNQPQHF. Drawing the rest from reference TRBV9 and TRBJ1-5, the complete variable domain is DSGVTQTPKHLITATGQRVTLRCSPRSGDLSVYWYQQSLDQGLQFLIQYYNGEERAKGNILERFSAQQFPDLHSELNLSSLELGDSALYFCASSYEGNQPQHFGDGTRLSIL.

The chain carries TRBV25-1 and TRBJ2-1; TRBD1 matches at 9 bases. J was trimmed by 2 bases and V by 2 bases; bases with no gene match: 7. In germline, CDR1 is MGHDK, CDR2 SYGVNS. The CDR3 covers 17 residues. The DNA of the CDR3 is TGTGCCAGCAGTGAAGGGTTCGGACAGGGGACCTACAATGAGCAGTTCTTC. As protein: CASSEGFGQGTYNEQFF.

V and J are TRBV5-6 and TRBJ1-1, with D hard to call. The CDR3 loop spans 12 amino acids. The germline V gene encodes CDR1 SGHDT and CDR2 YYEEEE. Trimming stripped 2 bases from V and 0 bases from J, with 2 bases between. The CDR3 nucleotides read TGTGCCAGCAGCTTTATGAACACTGAAGCTTTCTTT. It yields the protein CASSFMNTEAFF.

CDR3 sequence reads: CSAQMQDRGLYEQYF. DNA of the CDR3: TGCAGTGCTCAGATGCAGGACAGGGGGCTTTACGAGCAGTACTTC. The genes are TRBV20-1 and TRBJ2-7; 11 bases map to TRBD1. CDR3 length equals 15 residues. Unmatched junction bases numbered 10, after V lost 5 bases and J lost 4 bases. Germline V gives CDR1 DFQATT, CDR2 SNEGSKA (reference sequence).

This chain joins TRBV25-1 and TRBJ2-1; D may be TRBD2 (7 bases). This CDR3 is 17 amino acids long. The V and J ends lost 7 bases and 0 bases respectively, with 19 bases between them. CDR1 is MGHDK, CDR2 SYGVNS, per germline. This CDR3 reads CASTLSGRGSSYNEQFF. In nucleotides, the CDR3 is TGTGCCAGCACCCTCTCAGGGAGGGGGAGCTCCTACAATGAGCAGTTCTTC.

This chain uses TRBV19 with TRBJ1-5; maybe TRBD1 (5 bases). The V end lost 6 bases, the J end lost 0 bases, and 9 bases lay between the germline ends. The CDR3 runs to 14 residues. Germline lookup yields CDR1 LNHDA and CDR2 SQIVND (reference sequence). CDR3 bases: TGTGCCAGTAGCTGGGGGAATAGCAATCAGCCCCAGCATTTT. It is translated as CASSWGNSNQPQHF.

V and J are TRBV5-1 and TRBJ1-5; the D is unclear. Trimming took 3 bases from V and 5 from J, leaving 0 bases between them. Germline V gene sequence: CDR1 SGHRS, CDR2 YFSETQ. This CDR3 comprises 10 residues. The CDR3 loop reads CASSYQPQHF. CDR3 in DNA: TGCGCCAGCAGCTATCAGCCCCAGCATTTT.

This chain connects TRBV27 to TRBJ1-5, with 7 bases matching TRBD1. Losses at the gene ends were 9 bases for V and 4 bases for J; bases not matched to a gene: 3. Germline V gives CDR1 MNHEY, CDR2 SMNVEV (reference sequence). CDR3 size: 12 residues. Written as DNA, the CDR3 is TGTGCCAGTAAGACAGGGAATCAGCCCCAGCATTTT. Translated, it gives CASKTGNQPQHF.

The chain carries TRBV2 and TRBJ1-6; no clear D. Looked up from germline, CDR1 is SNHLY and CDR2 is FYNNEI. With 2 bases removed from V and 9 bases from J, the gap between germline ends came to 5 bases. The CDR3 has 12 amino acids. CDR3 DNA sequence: TGTGCCAGCAGTGAACATGGTTCACCCCTCCACTTT. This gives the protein CASSEHGSPLHF. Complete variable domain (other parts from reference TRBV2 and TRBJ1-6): EPEVTQTPSHQVTQMGQEVILRCVPISNHLYFYWYRQILGQKVEFLVSFYNNEISEKSEIFDDQFSVERPDGSNFTLKIRSTKLEDSAMYFCASSEHGSPLHFGNGTRLTVT.

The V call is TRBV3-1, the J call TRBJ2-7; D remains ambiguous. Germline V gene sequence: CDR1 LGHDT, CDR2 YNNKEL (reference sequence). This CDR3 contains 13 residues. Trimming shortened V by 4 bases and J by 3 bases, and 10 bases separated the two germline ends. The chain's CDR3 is CASSRLVSYEQYF. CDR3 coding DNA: TGTGCCAGCAGCCGGCTAGTCAGCTACGAGCAGTACTTC.

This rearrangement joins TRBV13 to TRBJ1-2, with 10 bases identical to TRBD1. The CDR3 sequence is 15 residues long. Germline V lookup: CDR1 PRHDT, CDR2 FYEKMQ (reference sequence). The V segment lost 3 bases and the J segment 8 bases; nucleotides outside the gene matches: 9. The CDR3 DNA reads TGTGCCAGCAGCTTGCAAGACAGGGGGCCGTCGGGCTACACCTTC. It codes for CASSLQDRGPSGYTF. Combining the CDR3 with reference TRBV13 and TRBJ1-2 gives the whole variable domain AAGVIQSPRHLIKEKRETATLKCYPIPRHDTVYWYQQGPGQDPQFLISFYEKMQSDKGSIPDRFSAQQFSDYHSELNMSSLELGDSALYFCASSLQDRGPSGYTFGSGTRLTVV.

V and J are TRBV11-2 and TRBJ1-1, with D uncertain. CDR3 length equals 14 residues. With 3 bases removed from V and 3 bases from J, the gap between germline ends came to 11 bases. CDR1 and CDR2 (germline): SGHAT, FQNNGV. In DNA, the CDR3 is TGTGCCAGCAGCTTTTCGTCGAGGGACACTGAAGCTTTCTTT. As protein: CASSFSSRDTEAFF.

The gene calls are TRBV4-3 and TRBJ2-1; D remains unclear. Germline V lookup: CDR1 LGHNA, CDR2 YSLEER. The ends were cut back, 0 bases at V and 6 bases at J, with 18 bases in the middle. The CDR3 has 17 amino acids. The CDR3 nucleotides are TGCGCCAGCAGCCAAGATTCGACGATAGCTCCCGGCAATGAGCAGTTCTTC. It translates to CASSQDSTIAPGNEQFF.